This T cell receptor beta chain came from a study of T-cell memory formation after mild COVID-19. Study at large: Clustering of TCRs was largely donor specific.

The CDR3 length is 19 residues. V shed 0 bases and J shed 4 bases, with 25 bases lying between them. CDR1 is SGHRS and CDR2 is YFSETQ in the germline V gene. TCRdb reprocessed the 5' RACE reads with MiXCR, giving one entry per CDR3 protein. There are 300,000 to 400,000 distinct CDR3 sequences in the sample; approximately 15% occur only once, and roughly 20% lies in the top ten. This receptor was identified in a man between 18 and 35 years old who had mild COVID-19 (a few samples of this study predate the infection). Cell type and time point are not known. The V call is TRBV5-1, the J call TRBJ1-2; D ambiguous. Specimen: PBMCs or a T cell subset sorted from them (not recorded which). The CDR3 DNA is TGCGCCAGCAGCTTGGGAGGGTGGATATCACGCCAGGCGGGCTATGGCTACACCTTC. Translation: CASSLGGWISRQAGYGYTF.